There are many counts of the clone carrying this T cell receptor beta chain. What it recognizes is unknown. The germline V gene has CDR1 SGHDT and CDR2 YYEEEE. The CDR3 has 15 residues. The V end lost 0 bases, the J end lost 8 bases, and 17 bases lay between the germline ends. The data are from a study of response to subunit inactivated influenza vaccine. Notes on the study in general: Authors suggested that a seasonal influenza vaccination recruits few new T cells each time.

MiXCR, run by TCRdb on the RT-PCR reads, gives a single entry per CDR3 protein. The table includes around 480,000 distinct CDR3 sequences, approximately 15% detected once. The chain has TRBV5-6 and TRBJ1-2; TRBD1 is a possible D gene (6 bases). The sequencing used CD4+ T cells sorted from PBMCs, collected roughly 24 months after vaccination. The sequence was obtained from a man aged 45-69 years who received an inactivated influenza vaccine. In nucleotides, the CDR3 is TGTGCCAGCAGCTTGGGGATGGGGACATCAGGCGGCTACACCTTC. Amino acid sequence: CASSLGMGTSGGYTF.